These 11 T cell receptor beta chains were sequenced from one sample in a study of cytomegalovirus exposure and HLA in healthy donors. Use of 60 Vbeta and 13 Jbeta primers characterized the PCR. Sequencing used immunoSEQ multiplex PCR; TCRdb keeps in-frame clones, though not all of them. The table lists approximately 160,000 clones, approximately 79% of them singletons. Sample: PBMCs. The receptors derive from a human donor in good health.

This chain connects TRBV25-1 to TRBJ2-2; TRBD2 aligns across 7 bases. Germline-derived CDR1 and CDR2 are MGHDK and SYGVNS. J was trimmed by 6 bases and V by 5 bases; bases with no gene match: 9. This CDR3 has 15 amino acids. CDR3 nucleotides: TGTGCCAGCAGTAGGCCCGGGGGGTTCCCCGGGGAGCTGTTTTTT. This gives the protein CASSRPGGFPGELFF.

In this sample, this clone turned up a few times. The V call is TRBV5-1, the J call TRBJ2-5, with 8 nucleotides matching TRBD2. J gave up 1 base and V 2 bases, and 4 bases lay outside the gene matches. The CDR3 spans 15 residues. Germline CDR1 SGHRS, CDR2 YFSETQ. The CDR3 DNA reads TGCGCCAGCAGCTTTAGCGGGGCGTCCCAAGAGACCCAGTACTTC. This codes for CASSFSGASQETQYF.

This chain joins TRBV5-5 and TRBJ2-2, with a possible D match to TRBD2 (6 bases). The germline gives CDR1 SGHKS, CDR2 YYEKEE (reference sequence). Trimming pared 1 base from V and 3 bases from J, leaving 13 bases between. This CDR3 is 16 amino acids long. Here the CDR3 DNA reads TGTGCCAGCAGCTTGATCCCTAGCGTGGACACCGGGGAGCTGTTTTTT. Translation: CASSLIPSVDTGELFF.

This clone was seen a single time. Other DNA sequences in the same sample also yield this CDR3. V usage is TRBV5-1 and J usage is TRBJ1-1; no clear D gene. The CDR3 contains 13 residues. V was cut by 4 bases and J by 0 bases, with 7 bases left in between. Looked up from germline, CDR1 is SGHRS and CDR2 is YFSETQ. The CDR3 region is CASSPGMNTEAFF. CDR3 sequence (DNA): TGCGCCAGCAGCCCCGGGATGAACACTGAAGCTTTCTTT. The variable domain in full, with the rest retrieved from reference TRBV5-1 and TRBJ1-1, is KAGVTQTPRYLIKTRGQQVTLSCSPISGHRSVSWYQQTPGQGLQFLFEYFSETQRNKGNFPGRFSGRQFSNSRSEMNVSTLELGDSALYLCASSPGMNTEAFFGQGTRLTVV.

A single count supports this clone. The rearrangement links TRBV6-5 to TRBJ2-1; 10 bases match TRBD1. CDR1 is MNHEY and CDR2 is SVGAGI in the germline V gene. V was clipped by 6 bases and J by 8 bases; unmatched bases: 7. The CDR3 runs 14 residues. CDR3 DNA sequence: TGTGCCAGCAGAACTTGGGGGACAGGGGATGAGCAGTTCTTC. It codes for CASRTWGTGDEQFF.

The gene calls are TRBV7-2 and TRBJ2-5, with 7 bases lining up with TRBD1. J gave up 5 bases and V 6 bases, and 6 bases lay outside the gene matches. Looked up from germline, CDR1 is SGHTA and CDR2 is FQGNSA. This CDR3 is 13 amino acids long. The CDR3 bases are TGTGCCAGCAGGTACACAGGGGCGGAGACCCAGTACTTC. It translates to CASRYTGAETQYF.

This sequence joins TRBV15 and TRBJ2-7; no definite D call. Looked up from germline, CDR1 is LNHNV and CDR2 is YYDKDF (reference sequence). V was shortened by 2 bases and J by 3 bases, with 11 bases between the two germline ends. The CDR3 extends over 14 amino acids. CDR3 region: CATSRFGPDYEQYF. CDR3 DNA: TGTGCCACCAGCAGATTTGGTCCAGACTACGAGCAGTACTTC.

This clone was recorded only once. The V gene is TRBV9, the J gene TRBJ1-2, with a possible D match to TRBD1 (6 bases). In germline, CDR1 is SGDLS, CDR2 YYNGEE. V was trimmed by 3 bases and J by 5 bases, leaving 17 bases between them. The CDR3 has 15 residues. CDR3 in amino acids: CASSAPRRGEYGYTF. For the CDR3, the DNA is TGTGCCAGCAGCGCCCCTCGCAGGGGAGAGTATGGCTACACCTTC.

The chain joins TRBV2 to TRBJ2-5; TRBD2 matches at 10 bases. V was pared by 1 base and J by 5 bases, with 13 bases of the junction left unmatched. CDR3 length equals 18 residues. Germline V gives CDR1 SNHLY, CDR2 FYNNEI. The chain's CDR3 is CASSEEGLAGAPGETQYF. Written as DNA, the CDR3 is TGTGCCAGCAGTGAAGAGGGGCTAGCGGGGGCCCCTGGGGAGACCCAGTACTTC.

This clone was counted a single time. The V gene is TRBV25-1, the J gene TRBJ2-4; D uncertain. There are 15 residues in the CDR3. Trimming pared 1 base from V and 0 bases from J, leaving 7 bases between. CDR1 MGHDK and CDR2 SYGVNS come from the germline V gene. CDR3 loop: CASSEFRLAKNIQYF. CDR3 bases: TGTGCCAGCAGTGAATTCCGGTTAGCCAAAAACATTCAGTACTTC.

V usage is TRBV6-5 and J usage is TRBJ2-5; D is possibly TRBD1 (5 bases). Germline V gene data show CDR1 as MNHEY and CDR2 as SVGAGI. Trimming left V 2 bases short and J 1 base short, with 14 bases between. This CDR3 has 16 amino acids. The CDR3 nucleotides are TGTGCCAGCAGTTACGTACAGGTTACAGGCCAAGAGACCCAGTACTTC. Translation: CASSYVQVTGQETQYF.